What follows are 20 T cell receptor beta chains derived from one specimen sequenced in a study of shared clonotypes between healthy human individuals. Libraries were prepared by immunoSEQ multiplex PCR; TCRdb keeps only in-frame clonotypes and omits some of them. The repertoire holds 490,000 or so clones, around 80% seen once, with about an eighth in the top ten. Sample: PBMCs. Every receptor here comes from a woman in her 40s in good health. Some clones in this sample may be carry-over from other donors' samples.

CDR3 coding DNA: TGTGCCAGCTCACCACGGTTAGGCGGGAGTGAGACCCAGTACTTC. Protein product: CASSPRLGGSETQYF. The V gene is TRBV18, the J gene TRBJ2-5, with 7 bases aligning to TRBD2. V lost 1 base to trimming and J lost 5 bases; unmatched junction nucleotides: 7. CDR1 is KGHSH and CDR2 is LQKENI in the germline V gene. The CDR3 has 15 amino acids.

This clone appeared a few times. The CDR3, as DNA: TGCAGCGTTGAAGATCGCGGGAAGCAGTACTTC. Protein product: CSVEDRGKQYF. V is TRBV29-1 and J is TRBJ2-7; D is perhaps TRBD2 (6 bases). This CDR3 is built from 11 residues. CDR1 and CDR2 from the germline V gene are SQVTM and ANQGSEA. V shed 0 bases and J shed 8 bases, with 8 bases lying between them.

The genes are TRBV29-1 and TRBJ2-2; 7 bases are a match to TRBD1. This CDR3 comprises 14 residues. Looked up from germline, CDR1 is SQVTM and CDR2 is ANQGSEA. Germline trimming cut 3 bases from V and 4 bases from J; bases unmatched to any gene: 5. The CDR3 nucleotides read TGCAGCGTTGACGGGACAGACTTCACCGGGGAGCTGTTTTTT. The encoded protein is CSVDGTDFTGELFF.

The V gene is TRBV9, the J gene TRBJ2-6; D is possibly TRBD1 (6 bases). Germline V gene lookup returns CDR1 SGDLS and CDR2 YYNGEE. Trimming removed 1 base from V and 1 base from J, with 6 bases in between. This CDR3 contains 15 residues. This CDR3 is CASSVRGSGANVLTF. CDR3 bases: TGTGCCAGCAGCGTAAGGGGGTCTGGGGCCAACGTCCTGACTTTC.

V usage is TRBV2 and J usage is TRBJ2-3; TRBD2 matches 7 bases. The CDR3 spans 21 residues. Germline loops: CDR1 SNHLY, CDR2 FYNNEI. The V and J ends lost 6 bases and 2 bases, in that order; junction bases with no gene match: 26. CDR3 protein: CASRQTGRGRVGGRYTDTQYF. CDR3 sequence (DNA): TGTGCCAGCAGGCAGACGGGACGCGGGAGAGTGGGAGGGAGGTACACAGATACGCAGTATTTT. Full variable domain (missing parts from reference TRBV2 and TRBJ2-3): EPEVTQTPSHQVTQMGQEVILRCVPISNHLYFYWYRQILGQKVEFLVSFYNNEISEKSEIFDDQFSVERPDGSNFTLKIRSTKLEDSAMYFCASRQTGRGRVGGRYTDTQYFGPGTRLTVL.

This clone was seen only a few times. The chain employs TRBV27 and TRBJ1-5; the match to TRBD1 covers 7 bases. The germline CDR1 and CDR2 sequences are MNHEY and SMNVEV (reference sequence). The CDR3 totals 13 residues. Trimming cost V 5 bases and J 6 bases; bases outside gene matches: 4. CDR3 in amino acids: CASSRQGVQPQHF. The CDR3 coding sequence is TGTGCCAGCAGTCGACAGGGTGTTCAGCCCCAGCATTTT.

This rearrangement joins TRBV5-1 to TRBJ2-7, with 7 bases that match TRBD2. The junction had 9 bases not matched to a gene; V was cut back by 5 bases and J by 4 bases. Germline V gene lookup returns CDR1 SGHRS and CDR2 YFSETQ. The CDR3 has 14 residues. The CDR3 is CASRSPGGGYEQYF. As DNA, the CDR3 is TGCGCCAGCAGGTCCCCGGGAGGAGGATACGAGCAGTACTTC.

The rearrangement joins TRBV7-9 to TRBJ2-7; maybe TRBD2 (5 bases). The CDR3 length is 15 residues. V was pared by 0 bases and J by 5 bases, with 14 bases between. From germline, CDR1 is SEHNR and CDR2 FQNEAQ (reference sequence). CDR3 loop: CASSLAIGKLNEQYF. For the CDR3, the DNA is TGTGCCAGCAGCTTAGCAATCGGGAAACTGAACGAGCAGTACTTC.

The CDR3 bases are TGCGCCAGCAGTGAGACACTAGCGTCTTCCTACGAGCAGTACTTC. Its protein is CASSETLASSYEQYF. The chain carries TRBV10-2 and TRBJ2-7, with 7 bases matching TRBD2. CDR1 and CDR2 (germline): WSHSY, SAAADI. The CDR3 has 15 amino acids. The V segment lost 2 bases and the J segment 1 base; nucleotides outside the gene matches: 5.

V usage is TRBV6-4 and J usage is TRBJ2-3; D may be TRBD2 (5 bases). V lost 11 bases and J lost 4, with 10 bases in between. The CDR3 contains 11 residues. Germline V CDR1 and CDR2: MRHNA, SNTAGT. The CDR3 DNA follows: TGTGCCCGACTACGCGCAGATACGCAGTATTTT. Amino acid sequence: CARLRADTQYF.

The gene calls are TRBV7-3 and TRBJ2-2; TRBD2 matches at 7 bases. Germline V gives CDR1 SGHTA, CDR2 FQGTGA. The CDR3 extends over 14 amino acids. With 3 bases clipped from V and 7 bases from J, the junction kept 5 bases outside the gene matches. CDR3 nucleotides: TGTGCCAGCAGCTTGGGAGGGCCTTTCGGGGAGCTGTTTTTT. It specifies CASSLGGPFGELFF.

The J gene is TRBJ2-5, the V gene TRBV11-2; 14 bases fit TRBD2. Judging by the DNA end, TRBJ2-7 fits better; the J call may be wrong. This CDR3 region has 15 residues. CDR1 and CDR2 from the germline V gene are SGHAT and FQNNGV. Here the CDR3 DNA reads TGTGCCAGCAGCCCAGGACTAGCGGGAGGCTACGAGCAGTACTTC. Translation gives CASSPGLAGGYEQYF.

The J gene is TRBJ1-1, the V gene TRBV10-1, with 9 nucleotides matching TRBD1. CDR1 and CDR2 from the germline V gene are WNHNN and SYGVQD (reference sequence). Germline trimming cut 2 bases from V and 4 bases from J; bases unmatched to any gene: 2. The CDR3 loop spans 14 amino acids. The CDR3 DNA follows: TGCGCCAGCAGTGAGGGGACAGGGCCCACTGAAGCTTTCTTT. Protein: CASSEGTGPTEAFF.

The V gene is TRBV10-3, the J gene TRBJ2-5; TRBD2 agrees at 10 bases. The CDR3 has 19 residues. Germline CDR1 ENHRY, CDR2 SYGVKD. V trimming: 3 bases; J trimming: 5 bases; junction bases outside the gene matches: 18. As DNA, the CDR3 is TGTGCCATCAGTGAAACAGCGGGAGGGCCGCTATCTCCGGGGGAGACCCAGTACTTC. It specifies CAISETAGGPLSPGETQYF.

The chain couples TRBV30 to TRBJ2-4; perhaps TRBD1 as D (6 bases). This CDR3 spans 12 amino acids. Trimming shortened V by 4 bases and J by 6 bases, and 10 bases separated the two germline ends. Germline-derived CDR1 and CDR2 are GTSNPN and SVGIG (reference sequence). CDR3 nucleotide sequence: TGTGCCTGGAAGGGGGATCCAAACATTCAGTACTTC. Amino acids: CAWKGDPNIQYF.

This rearrangement joins TRBV10-3 to TRBJ2-7, with D uncertain. Trimming pared 1 base from V and 3 bases from J, leaving 1 base between. This CDR3 comprises 11 residues. Germline loops: CDR1 ENHRY, CDR2 SYGVKD. CDR3 sequence (DNA): TGTGCCATCAGTGAGTACTACGAGCAGTACTTC. Translating it yields CAISEYYEQYF.

V and J are TRBV6-1 and TRBJ2-5; no clear D gene. The J call could be wrong; TRBJ2-7 is a better fit for the DNA end. CDR3 length: 13 amino acids. Germline V gene data show CDR1 as MNHNS and CDR2 as SASEGT. CDR3 DNA: TGTGCCAGCAGTGACTACAGCTCCTACGAGCAGTACTTC. This translates into CASSDYSSYEQYF.

V and J are TRBV7-9 and TRBJ2-7, with 10 bases identical to TRBD1. V was clipped by 4 bases and J by 0 bases; unmatched bases: 6. Germline V CDR1 and CDR2: SEHNR, FQNEAQ (reference sequence). There are 16 residues in the CDR3. Written as DNA, the CDR3 is TGTGCCAGCAGCTCCGGGACAGGGGCACTCTCCTACGAGCAGTACTTC. This codes for CASSSGTGALSYEQYF.

This clone is a singleton in its sample. V and J are TRBV4-3 and TRBJ1-2, with 7 nucleotides matching TRBD1. J lost 7 bases, V lost 0 bases, and 14 bases had no gene match. This CDR3 is 17 amino acids long. CDR1 is LGHNA and CDR2 is YSLEER in the germline V gene. CDR3 loop: CASSQDPLGRGFSGYTF. The DNA of the CDR3 is TGCGCCAGCAGCCAAGATCCCCTTGGCAGGGGGTTCAGTGGCTACACCTTC.

This rearrangement joins TRBV30 to TRBJ2-7, with a possible D match to TRBD1 (6 bases). Germline V gene sequence: CDR1 GTSNPN, CDR2 SVGIG (reference sequence). This CDR3 is built from 14 residues. The V end lost 0 bases, the J end lost 3 bases, and 12 bases lay between the germline ends. The CDR3 protein is CAWSVSRGSYEQYF. The CDR3 DNA is TGTGCCTGGAGTGTAAGCAGGGGTAGCTACGAGCAGTACTTC.